This TCR beta chain stems from a study of T-cell memory formation after mild COVID-19. Notes on the study in general: Day 15 to 85 contracting clones showed balanced CD4/CD8; later expanders leaned CD4+.

TCRdb recomputed calls from the 5' RACE reads with MiXCR, one row per CDR3 protein. The data contain 350,000 to 500,000 distinct CDR3 sequences, around 19% of them singletons. To note about this clonotype: Its antigen is not identified.

Trimming at V came to 2 bases and at J to 9 bases, leaving 4 bases not matched to a gene. This CDR3 is 13 amino acids long. Germline V gives CDR1 SGHTA, CDR2 FQGNSA. The chain recombines TRBV7-2 with TRBJ2-1; 7 bases are a match to TRBD1. Sequenced: PBMCs or a T cell subset sorted from them (not recorded which). This receptor was obtained from an adult woman who had mild COVID-19 (a few samples of this study predate the infection). Cell type and time point are not known. The CDR3 reads CASSLQGVGEQFF. DNA for the CDR3: TGTGCCAGCAGCTTACAGGGGGTTGGTGAGCAGTTCTTC. Variable domain in full (rest from reference TRBV7-2 and TRBJ2-1): GAGVSQSPSNKVTEKGKDVELRCDPISGHTALYWYRQSLGQGLEFLIYFQGNSAPDKSGLPSDRFSAERTGGSVSTLTIQRTQQEDSAVYLCASSLQGVGEQFFGPGTRLTVL.